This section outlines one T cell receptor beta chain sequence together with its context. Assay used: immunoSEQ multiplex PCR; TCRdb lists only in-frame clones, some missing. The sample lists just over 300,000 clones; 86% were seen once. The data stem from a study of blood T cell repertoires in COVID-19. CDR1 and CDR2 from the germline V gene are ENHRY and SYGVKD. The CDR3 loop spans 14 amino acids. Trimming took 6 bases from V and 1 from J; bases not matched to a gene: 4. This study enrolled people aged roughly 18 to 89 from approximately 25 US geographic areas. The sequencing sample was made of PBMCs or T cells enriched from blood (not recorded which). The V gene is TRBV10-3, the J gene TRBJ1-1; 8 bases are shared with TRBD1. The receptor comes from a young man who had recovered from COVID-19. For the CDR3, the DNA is TGTGCCATCAGACCCGGACAGGGGAACACTGAAGCTTTCTTT. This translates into CAIRPGQGNTEAFF.